The 22 T cell receptor beta chains below were found in one sample sequenced in a study of CD8 T cells in Susac syndrome. It was with random hexamers that about 0.45 to 1 ug RNA was reverse transcribed. Each CDR3 protein gets one entry after TCRdb re-called the immunoSEQ multiplex PCR reads with MiXCR. The sample records around 81,000 distinct CDR3 sequences, about 93% being singletons. The sequencing input was CD8+ T cells from PBMCs. The source is a human donor with Susac syndrome.

The chain has TRBV12-3 or TRBV12-4 and TRBJ2-1, with 9 positions matching TRBD2. CDR3 size: 14 residues. V shed 7 bases, J shed 5 bases, and the junction held 6 bases outside the gene matches. The CDR3 region is CASTWTSANNEQFF. The CDR3 DNA sequence: TGTGCCAGCACCTGGACTAGCGCAAACAATGAGCAGTTCTTC.

This chain links TRBV30 with TRBJ2-3, with D perhaps matching TRBD1 or TRBD2 (5 bases each). Germline CDR1 is GTSNPN and CDR2 is SVGIG (reference sequence). V lost 3 bases and J lost 4, with 11 bases in between. The CDR3 has 13 residues. The CDR3 region has the DNA TGTGCCTGGAGACCTGAGGGGCCAGATACGCAGTATTTT. It specifies CAWRPEGPDTQYF.

This clonotype showed up just once. The J gene is TRBJ2-3, the V gene TRBV9; 8 bases align to TRBD2. In germline, CDR1 is SGDLS, CDR2 YYNGEE. The ends lost 4 bases at V and 6 bases at J; junction bases unmatched: 10. The CDR3 loop spans 15 amino acids. The CDR3 DNA follows: TGTGCCAGCAGCCCTATCCGGCGGGAGGTGGATACGCAGTATTTT. Amino acids: CASSPIRREVDTQYF. Looking up the rest from reference TRBV9 and TRBJ2-3 gives the full variable domain: DSGVTQTPKHLITATGQRVTLRCSPRSGDLSVYWYQQSLDQGLQFLIQYYNGEERAKGNILERFSAQQFPDLHSELNLSSLELGDSALYFCASSPIRREVDTQYFGPGTRLTVL.

The rearrangement joins TRBV4-3 to TRBJ2-7; no firm D call. The CDR3 consists of 15 residues. In germline, CDR1 is LGHNA, CDR2 YSLEER. V lost 1 base to trimming and J lost 3 bases, with 13 bases between them. The CDR3 is CASSQGMDVSYEQYF. The CDR3 DNA reads TGCGCCAGCAGCCAAGGAATGGACGTCAGCTACGAGCAGTACTTC.

This chain uses TRBV27 with TRBJ2-7; 7 bases match TRBD1. Trimming cost V 6 bases and J 0 bases; bases outside gene matches: 5. Per germline, CDR1 MNHEY and CDR2 SMNVEV (reference sequence). The CDR3 runs to 14 residues. As DNA, the CDR3 is TGTGCCAGCAGAACAGGGGCTAGCTCCTACGAGCAGTACTTC. Translating gives CASRTGASSYEQYF.

The V call is TRBV19, the J call TRBJ2-7; D is unclear. Per germline, CDR1 LNHDA and CDR2 SQIVND (reference sequence). Trimming left V 8 bases short and J 2 bases short, with 13 bases between. The length of the CDR3 is 13 residues. The CDR3 sequence: CASSPGDPYEQYF. Written as DNA, the CDR3 is TGTGCCAGTTCCCCGGGCGACCCCTACGAGCAGTACTTC.

The chain combines TRBV29-1 with TRBJ1-1, with a weak D call TRBD1 (6 bases). The CDR3 consists of 14 residues. In germline, CDR1 is SQVTM, CDR2 ANQGSEA. V lost 7 bases to trimming and J lost 5 bases, with 20 bases between them. The CDR3, as DNA: TGCAGCGCCCCGGGGGGGCCGGGGGGAACTGAAGCTTTCTTT. Its translation: CSAPGGPGGTEAFF.

The CDR3 nucleotides read TGTGCCAGCAGCAACATAGCGGGAGGGCCGAACAATGAGCAGTTCTTC. Its protein product is CASSNIAGGPNNEQFF. The chain uses TRBV7-2 and TRBJ2-1, with TRBD2 matching 11 bases. The V segment lost 5 bases and the J segment 5 bases; nucleotides outside the gene matches: 8. Per germline, CDR1 SGHTA and CDR2 FQGNSA. This CDR3 region has 16 residues.

The chain uses TRBV7-9 and TRBJ2-6; D is unresolved. V was cut by 5 bases and J by 1 base, with 6 bases left in between. The CDR3 length is 14 residues. Germline loops: CDR1 SEHNR, CDR2 FQNEAQ (reference sequence). The CDR3 DNA sequence: TGTGCCAGCAGCCGAATGTCTGGGGCCAACGTCCTGACTTTC. This codes for CASSRMSGANVLTF.

The rearrangement uses TRBV9 and TRBJ2-1, with 15 bases that match TRBD2. With 1 base clipped from V and 4 bases from J, the junction kept 3 bases outside the gene matches. The CDR3 is 17 amino acids. Germline loops: CDR1 SGDLS, CDR2 YYNGEE. The CDR3 loop reads CASSVYGLAGGYNEQFF. The CDR3 nucleotides are TGTGCCAGCAGCGTATACGGACTAGCGGGGGGGTACAATGAGCAGTTCTTC. The entire variable domain, with the rest obtained from reference TRBV9 and TRBJ2-1, is as follows: DSGVTQTPKHLITATGQRVTLRCSPRSGDLSVYWYQQSLDQGLQFLIQYYNGEERAKGNILERFSAQQFPDLHSELNLSSLELGDSALYFCASSVYGLAGGYNEQFFGPGTRLTVL.

V usage is TRBV4-3 and J usage is TRBJ2-7, with D possibly being TRBD2 (5 bases). Trimming removed 0 bases at V and 5 bases at J, with 14 bases between. Germline CDR1 LGHNA, CDR2 YSLEER. The CDR3 sequence is 15 residues long. CDR3 in DNA: TGCGCCAGCAGCCAAGATGGGCTAGCTAGAGACGAGCAGTACTTC. Amino acids: CASSQDGLARDEQYF.

This clonotype was seen only once. V usage is TRBV7-9 and J usage is TRBJ2-5; D is ambiguous. This CDR3 is built from 14 residues. V was trimmed by 6 bases and J by 2 bases, leaving 13 bases between them. Germline CDR1 is SEHNR and CDR2 is FQNEAQ (reference sequence). DNA of the CDR3: TGTGCCAGCAGACCACGGACGGATCAAGAGACCCAGTACTTC. It codes for CASRPRTDQETQYF. The whole variable domain, filled in from reference TRBV7-9 and TRBJ2-5, reads DTGVSQNPRHKITKRGQNVTFRCDPISEHNRLYWYRQTLGQGPEFLTYFQNEAQLEKSRLLSDRFSAERPKGSFSTLEIQRTEQGDSAMYLCASRPRTDQETQYFGPGTRLLVL.

This chain connects TRBV19 to TRBJ1-5; no firm D call. Trimming removed 3 bases from V and 3 bases from J, with 6 bases in between. Per germline, CDR1 LNHDA and CDR2 SQIVND (reference sequence). The CDR3 is 13 residues long. DNA of the CDR3: TGTGCCAGTAGTATGGCCCCCAATCAGCCCCAGCATTTT. Translated: CASSMAPNQPQHF.

V and J are TRBV28 and TRBJ1-2; 11 bases align to TRBD1. V lost 6 bases, J lost 8 bases, and 5 bases stayed unmatched. Germline V gives CDR1 MDHEN, CDR2 SYDVKM. The CDR3 extends over 13 amino acids. CDR3 in DNA: TGTGCCAGCAGCCGGGACAGGGGGTTGGGCTACACCTTC. Protein product: CASSRDRGLGYTF.

The chain joins TRBV29-1 to TRBJ2-3; D not resolved. Germline-derived CDR1 and CDR2 are SQVTM and ANQGSEA. Between the trimmed V and J ends, which lost 6 bases and 0 bases, there was a span of 16 bases. The CDR3 runs 15 residues. This chain's CDR3 is CSVHRLGPSTDTQYF. Written as DNA, the CDR3 is TGCAGCGTCCACCGACTTGGTCCTAGCACAGATACGCAGTATTTT.

V is TRBV6-4 and J is TRBJ2-1; a possible D gene is TRBD2 (5 bases). In germline, CDR1 is MRHNA, CDR2 SNTAGT. The CDR3 sequence is 14 residues long. Trimming removed 4 bases from V and 4 bases from J, with 11 bases in between. DNA for the CDR3: TGTGCCAGCAGTGTTTCAGCGGAATACAATGAGCAGTTCTTC. As protein: CASSVSAEYNEQFF.

This clonotype is a singleton in its sample. The chain links TRBV29-1 to TRBJ2-3; TRBD1 matches 7 bases. Germline loops: CDR1 SQVTM, CDR2 ANQGSEA. The CDR3 spans 15 residues. The V gene end was trimmed by 6 bases and the J gene end by 5 bases; junction bases not matched to a gene: 14. The CDR3 sequence: CSVSGGLPGGDTQYF. CDR3 DNA: TGCAGCGTCTCCGGTGGACTGCCAGGGGGAGATACGCAGTATTTT.

The rearrangement joins TRBV4-2 to TRBJ1-1; D gene ambiguous. Trimming left V 1 base short and J 8 bases short, with 8 bases between. CDR1 LGHNA and CDR2 YNFKEQ come from the germline V gene. CDR3 size: 12 residues. The CDR3 DNA follows: TGTGCCAGCAGCCAAGGTGGGCTAGAAGCTTTCTTT. Its protein is CASSQGGLEAFF.

Here the CDR3 reads CASSPTTSSHNEQFF. Here the CDR3 DNA reads TGTGCCAGCAGCCCGACTACTAGTTCCCACAATGAGCAGTTCTTC. The V and J genes are TRBV27 and TRBJ2-1, with D perhaps matching TRBD2 (5 bases). V lost 6 bases, J lost 5 bases, and 17 bases lay in between. The germline CDR1 and CDR2 sequences are MNHEY and SMNVEV (reference sequence). The CDR3 runs 15 residues.

This clonotype was detected only once. The chain uses TRBV7-8 and TRBJ2-2, with D tentatively TRBD2 (6 bases). The length of the CDR3 is 14 residues. The ends were cut back, 6 bases at V and 3 bases at J, with 11 bases in the middle. In germline, CDR1 is SGHVS, CDR2 FQNEAQ. This CDR3 is CASSLGTYTGELFF. CDR3 bases: TGTGCCAGCAGTCTAGGGACTTACACCGGGGAGCTGTTTTTT.

The chain links TRBV7-9 to TRBJ2-1, with 11 bases that match TRBD1. Germline V lookup: CDR1 SEHNR, CDR2 FQNEAQ (reference sequence). V shed 5 bases and J 4 bases; nucleotides not matched to a gene: 7. The CDR3 has 16 residues. Here the CDR3 reads CASSHGTGGSYNEQFF. The CDR3 DNA is TGTGCCAGCAGCCACGGGACAGGGGGATCGTACAATGAGCAGTTCTTC.

The chain carries TRBV18 and TRBJ1-2, with a tentative D call TRBD1 (6 bases). From germline, CDR1 is KGHSH and CDR2 LQKENI. The V and J ends lost 6 bases and 8 bases respectively, with 16 bases between them. There are 13 residues in the CDR3. In DNA, the CDR3 is TGTGCCAGCTCCCCAACCGCAGGGGAGGGCTACACCTTC. Translating it yields CASSPTAGEGYTF. The variable domain in full, with the rest retrieved from reference TRBV18 and TRBJ1-2, is NAGVMQNPRHLVRRRGQEARLRCSPMKGHSHVYWYRQLPEEGLKFMVYLQKENIIDESGMPKERFSAEFPKEGPSILRIQQVVRGDSAAYFCASSPTAGEGYTFGSGTRLTVV.